This TCR beta chain was recorded in a study of cytomegalovirus exposure and HLA in healthy donors. About the research overall: Out of fewer than 400 genotyped donors, about 81% belonged to the Caucasian-associated ancestry cluster. Study results and caveats: With later analysis, a missense DCLRE1C variant became linked to TCR beta V- and J-gene trimming. Researchers had no immune exposure information except CMV serostatus available.

V lost 5 bases, J lost 4 bases, and 12 bases lay in between. The CDR3 runs 13 residues. CDR1 is SGHDT, CDR2 YYEEEE, per germline. With regard to this clone: The antigen is not known.

PCR amplification relied on 60 Vbeta primers (plus 13 Jbeta primers). TCRdb's copy holds only in-frame clones and misses some; the assay was immunoSEQ multiplex PCR. The sample lists approximately 78,000 clones, approximately 84% occurring once. The origin of this receptor is a woman aged 50 to 65 in good health and CMV-seronegative. What was sequenced was PBMCs. The rearrangement links TRBV5-6 to TRBJ1-2, with D unclear. The CDR3 DNA is TGTGCCAGCAGACCCCGAGGCGGCTATGGCTACACCTTC. Its translation: CASRPRGGYGYTF.